The 24 T cell receptor beta chains given below trace back to one sample, sequenced in a study of cytomegalovirus exposure and HLA in healthy donors. The PCR ran on 60 Vbeta and 13 Jbeta primers. Some clones are missing from TCRdb's copy, which holds only in-frame ones; the method was immunoSEQ multiplex PCR. In the table there are about 140,000 clones, 78% of which are singletons. The sequencing input was PBMCs. These receptor sequences come from a male donor in good health and CMV-seronegative.

The chain joins TRBV30 to TRBJ2-5; possibly TRBD2 for D (6 bases). CDR1 GTSNPN and CDR2 SVGIG come from the germline V gene (reference sequence). This CDR3 comprises 13 residues. Trimming cost V 4 bases and J 3 bases, with 12 bases left between them. CDR3 amino acids: CAWTRTGEETQYF. In DNA, the CDR3 is TGTGCCTGGACGAGGACGGGGGAAGAGACCCAGTACTTC.

This clone has only a few counts. The chain couples TRBV11-2 to TRBJ2-1; a weak D match, TRBD2 (5 bases). Trimming shortened V by 5 bases and J by 2 bases, and 10 bases separated the two germline ends. The CDR3 sequence is 14 residues long. Per germline, CDR1 SGHAT and CDR2 FQNNGV. The CDR3 reads CASSPLGTYNEQFF. The CDR3 region has the DNA TGTGCCAGCAGCCCACTAGGAACCTACAATGAGCAGTTCTTC.

CDR3 sequence (DNA): TGTGCCAGCAGTACGACAGGGGGCAATCAGCCCCAGCATTTT. Protein product: CASSTTGGNQPQHF. The chain joins TRBV25-1 to TRBJ1-5, with 8 bases fitting TRBD1. This CDR3 contains 14 residues. Per the germline V gene, CDR1 is MGHDK and CDR2 is SYGVNS. The ends lost 5 bases at V and 2 bases at J; junction bases unmatched: 2.

The chain joins TRBV9 to TRBJ2-1; perhaps TRBD1 as D (6 bases). CDR1 SGDLS and CDR2 YYNGEE come from the germline V gene. This CDR3 region has 15 residues. The germline V and J ends were trimmed by 2 bases and 0 bases, with 9 bases remaining between them. The CDR3, as DNA: TGTGCCAGCAGCGTCGGACAGAGCTCCTACAATGAGCAGTTCTTC. Protein sequence: CASSVGQSSYNEQFF.

The chain employs TRBV19 and TRBJ1-4; D is unclear. Per germline, CDR1 LNHDA and CDR2 SQIVND (reference sequence). The CDR3 is 14 amino acids. V was clipped by 2 bases and J by 6 bases, with 10 bases between them. CDR3 loop: CASSIREVDEKLFF. The CDR3 region has the DNA TGTGCCAGTAGTATACGCGAAGTCGATGAAAAACTGTTTTTT. Drawing the rest from reference TRBV19 and TRBJ1-4, the complete variable domain is DGGITQSPKYLFRKEGQNVTLSCEQNLNHDAMYWYRQDPGQGLRLIYYSQIVNDFQKGDIAEGYSVSREKKESFPLTVTSAQKNPTAFYLCASSIREVDEKLFFGSGTQLSVL.

Here the CDR3 reads CASSQATSGTYEQYF. In DNA form, the CDR3 reads TGTGCCAGCAGCCAAGCGACTAGCGGTACCTACGAGCAGTACTTC. The chain is built from TRBV4-2 and TRBJ2-7, with 9 bases lining up with TRBD2. CDR1 and CDR2 (germline): LGHNA, YNFKEQ. The CDR3 length is 15 residues. Trimming cost V 1 base and J 2 bases; bases outside gene matches: 3.

V usage is TRBV9 and J usage is TRBJ2-1; tentatively, D is TRBD2 (7 bases). The V and J ends lost 3 bases and 0 bases respectively, with 19 bases between them. The CDR3 extends over 18 amino acids. The V gene's germline CDR1 is SGDLS and CDR2 YYNGEE. CDR3 loop: CASSAARTGGSSYNEQFF. The CDR3 DNA sequence: TGTGCCAGCAGCGCCGCCCGAACGGGGGGCAGCTCCTACAATGAGCAGTTCTTC.

This CDR3 reads CASSLVQGDFVEAFF. DNA of the CDR3: TGTGCCAGCAGCTTAGTACAGGGAGACTTTGTGGAAGCTTTCTTT. This chain uses TRBV7-2 with TRBJ1-1; TRBD1 might be the D (6 bases). Between the trimmed V and J ends, which lost 1 base and 8 bases, there was a span of 17 bases. CDR1 is SGHTA and CDR2 is FQGNSA in the germline V gene. There are 15 residues in the CDR3.

A single count supports this clone. J is TRBJ2-7 and V is TRBV19; D possibly corresponds to TRBD1 (5 bases). V lost 3 bases and J lost 3, with 9 bases in between. Germline values: CDR1 LNHDA, CDR2 SQIVND (reference sequence). CDR3 size: 13 residues. CDR3: CASSMYGHYEQYF. CDR3 DNA: TGTGCCAGTAGTATGTACGGACACTACGAGCAGTACTTC.

The rearrangement joins TRBV11-1 to TRBJ2-7; tentative D call: TRBD2 (5 bases). Germline CDR1 SGHAT, CDR2 FQDESV (reference sequence). V shed 5 bases and J shed 0 bases, with 14 bases lying between them. This CDR3 has 15 residues. CDR3 sequence (DNA): TGTGCCAGCAGCCGCGTGAGGGAGACCTCCTACGAGCAGTACTTC. Its protein is CASSRVRETSYEQYF. The variable domain in full, completed from reference TRBV11-1 and TRBJ2-7, reads EAEVAQSPRYKITEKSQAVAFWCDPISGHATLYWYRQILGQGPELLVQFQDESVVDDSQLPKDRFSAERLKGVDSTLKIQPAELGDSAMYLCASSRVRETSYEQYFGPGTRLTVT.

The rearrangement joins TRBV11-3 to TRBJ2-3; TRBD1 aligns across 8 bases. The V segment lost 5 bases and the J segment 3 bases; nucleotides outside the gene matches: 10. Per germline, CDR1 SGHNT and CDR2 YENEEA. The CDR3 spans 16 residues. The chain's CDR3 is CASSRSDRVRTDTQYF. In DNA form, the CDR3 reads TGTGCCAGCAGCCGTTCGGACAGGGTGAGGACAGATACGCAGTATTTT. Using reference TRBV11-3 and TRBJ2-3 for the parts outside the CDR3, the full variable domain is EAGVVQSPRYKIIEKKQPVAFWCNPISGHNTLYWYLQNLGQGPELLIRYENEEAVDDSQLPKDRFSAERLKGVDSTLKIQPAELGDSAVYLCASSRSDRVRTDTQYFGPGTRLTVL.

The chain has TRBV6-5 and TRBJ1-6; 7 bases agree with TRBD1. Per germline, CDR1 MNHEY and CDR2 SVGAGI. This CDR3 is 13 amino acids long. The V and J ends lost 7 bases and 7 bases, in that order; junction bases with no gene match: 4. CDR3 coding DNA: TGTGCCAGCAAACCAGGGGGGAATTCACCCCTCCACTTT. It encodes CASKPGGNSPLHF.

V is TRBV4-1 and J is TRBJ2-7; maybe TRBD1 (5 bases). The CDR3 runs 13 residues. V was cut by 3 bases and J by 2 bases, with 8 bases left in between. Germline CDR1 and CDR2: MGHRA and YSYEKL. The chain's CDR3 is CASSQRQTYEQYF. DNA of the CDR3: TGCGCCAGCAGCCAGAGACAGACCTACGAGCAGTACTTC.

The chain has TRBV12-5 and TRBJ2-5; 8 nucleotides line up with TRBD2. This CDR3 has 14 residues. The germline V gene encodes CDR1 LGHNT and CDR2 FRNRAP. Germline trimming cut 6 bases from V and 2 bases from J; bases unmatched to any gene: 5. The CDR3 here is CASGRGGGQETQYF. The CDR3 coding sequence is TGTGCTAGTGGACGGGGGGGCGGGCAAGAGACCCAGTACTTC.

This chain links TRBV5-1 with TRBJ1-6, with D uncertain. The CDR3 has 15 residues. V was pared by 4 bases and J by 8 bases, with 16 bases between. The V gene's germline CDR1 is SGHRS and CDR2 YFSETQ. The DNA for the CDR3 is TGCGCCAGCAGCCCCCTAGGCCCGGGTTATTCACCCCTCCACTTT. It codes for CASSPLGPGYSPLHF. The full variable domain, completed using reference TRBV5-1 and TRBJ1-6, is KAGVTQTPRYLIKTRGQQVTLSCSPISGHRSVSWYQQTPGQGLQFLFEYFSETQRNKGNFPGRFSGRQFSNSRSEMNVSTLELGDSALYLCASSPLGPGYSPLHFGNGTRLTVT.

This chain uses TRBV6-5 with TRBJ1-6; tentative D call: TRBD1 (6 bases). Per the germline V gene, CDR1 is MNHEY and CDR2 is SVGAGI. The CDR3 contains 15 residues. V was clipped by 2 bases and J by 9 bases, with 14 bases between them. For the CDR3, the DNA is TGTGCCAGCAGTTACGAAGGGGGAAGGACTTCACCCCTCCACTTT. Translation gives CASSYEGGRTSPLHF.

V usage is TRBV5-1 and J usage is TRBJ1-2; possibly TRBD1 for D (6 bases). The V gene lost 1 base and the J gene lost 5 bases, with 15 bases spanning the gap. Germline CDR1 and CDR2: SGHRS and YFSETQ. CDR3 length equals 15 residues. This chain's CDR3 is CASSLSGGEGYGYTF. The CDR3, as DNA: TGCGCCAGCAGCTTGAGCGGGGGCGAGGGGTATGGCTACACCTTC. Full variable domain (outside the CDR3, taken from reference TRBV5-1 and TRBJ1-2): KAGVTQTPRYLIKTRGQQVTLSCSPISGHRSVSWYQQTPGQGLQFLFEYFSETQRNKGNFPGRFSGRQFSNSRSEMNVSTLELGDSALYLCASSLSGGEGYGYTFGSGTRLTVV.

DNA for the CDR3: TGTGCCAGCAGTTACTCGGAGGCAGGAAACACCATATATTTT. Protein product: CASSYSEAGNTIYF. The chain uses TRBV6-5 and TRBJ1-3; D uncertain. Trimming left V 0 bases short and J 4 bases short, with 7 bases between. Germline CDR1 is MNHEY and CDR2 is SVGAGI. This CDR3 is 14 amino acids long.

J is TRBJ2-5 and V is TRBV18, with D possibly being TRBD2 (7 bases). The CDR3 consists of 15 residues. V lost 3 bases, J lost 4 bases, and 15 bases lay in between. From germline, CDR1 is KGHSH and CDR2 LQKENI. The chain's CDR3 is CASSPPTGGRETQYF. The CDR3 DNA sequence: TGTGCCAGCTCACCCCCTACGGGGGGCAGAGAGACCCAGTACTTC. Full variable domain (outside the CDR3, taken from reference TRBV18 and TRBJ2-5): NAGVMQNPRHLVRRRGQEARLRCSPMKGHSHVYWYRQLPEEGLKFMVYLQKENIIDESGMPKERFSAEFPKEGPSILRIQQVVRGDSAAYFCASSPPTGGRETQYFGPGTRLLVL.

This chain joins TRBV6-1 and TRBJ2-3; D may be TRBD1 (5 bases). Germline CDR1 MNHNS, CDR2 SASEGT. V was trimmed by 2 bases and J by 0 bases, leaving 15 bases between them. The CDR3 contains 17 residues. CDR3 sequence reads: CASSEFGGARSTDTQYF. The CDR3 DNA sequence: TGTGCCAGCAGTGAATTCGGTGGGGCGAGGAGCACAGATACGCAGTATTTT.

The chain carries TRBV18 and TRBJ1-1, with 7 bases identical to TRBD1. Germline-derived CDR1 and CDR2 are KGHSH and LQKENI. The CDR3 runs to 16 residues. V shed 3 bases, J shed 1 base, and the junction held 8 bases outside the gene matches. CDR3 coding DNA: TGTGCCAGCTCACCTTGGACAGGCTACTCGAACACTGAAGCTTTCTTT. Protein product: CASSPWTGYSNTEAFF.

The rearrangement joins TRBV5-4 to TRBJ1-3; a possible D gene is TRBD1 (5 bases). Germline CDR1 is SGHNT and CDR2 is YYREEE (reference sequence). The V and J ends lost 0 bases and 4 bases respectively, with 8 bases between them. The CDR3 totals 14 residues. The CDR3 here is CASSLAEGGNTIYF. CDR3 coding DNA: TGTGCCAGCAGCTTGGCGGAGGGGGGAAACACCATATATTTT.

This rearrangement joins TRBV9 to TRBJ2-1, with no clear D. Deletions cut 0 bases from V and 7 bases from J, with 11 bases between. CDR3 length: 14 residues. Germline values: CDR1 SGDLS, CDR2 YYNGEE. DNA for the CDR3: TGTGCCAGCAGCGTAGCTACGACTTCGAATGAGCAGTTCTTC. It is translated as CASSVATTSNEQFF.

The chain is built from TRBV18 and TRBJ2-3, with 9 bases identical to TRBD2. Germline V gene lookup returns CDR1 KGHSH and CDR2 LQKENI. Trimming removed 3 bases from V and 4 bases from J; junction bases left unmatched: 5. The CDR3 spans 15 residues. The CDR3 sequence is CASSPTSGRSDTQYF. The CDR3 DNA reads as TGTGCCAGCTCACCTACGAGCGGGAGGTCAGATACGCAGTATTTT.